Listed here is a single T cell receptor beta chain. The sample is drawn from a study of blood T cell repertoires in COVID-19. Study as a whole: Spain, Italy and the United States supplied samples that represented acute and convalescent COVID-19. T cells, B-cell-depleted T cells, or PBMCs supplied cDNA or gDNA.

Original handling: The authors estimated nucleated cell counts from reference gene primer amplification. The assay was immunoSEQ multiplex PCR, and TCRdb's table has in-frame clones only and misses some. D and trimming were read from the DNA, whereas the V and J calls and clone size are those reported in that table. The sample has roughly 53,000 clones, roughly 90% seen once. The receptor was isolated from a man older than 75 with acute or convalescent COVID-19. Input material: peripheral blood.

CDR3 amino acids: CASSLDRATEAFF. The CDR3 bases are TGTGCCAGCAGCTTGGACAGGGCCACTGAAGCTTTCTTT. The gene calls are TRBV5-6 and TRBJ1-1; D is possibly TRBD1 (6 bases). V shed 0 bases and J shed 4 bases, with 7 bases lying between them. The CDR3 spans 13 residues. Germline V gene sequence: CDR1 SGHDT, CDR2 YYEEEE.